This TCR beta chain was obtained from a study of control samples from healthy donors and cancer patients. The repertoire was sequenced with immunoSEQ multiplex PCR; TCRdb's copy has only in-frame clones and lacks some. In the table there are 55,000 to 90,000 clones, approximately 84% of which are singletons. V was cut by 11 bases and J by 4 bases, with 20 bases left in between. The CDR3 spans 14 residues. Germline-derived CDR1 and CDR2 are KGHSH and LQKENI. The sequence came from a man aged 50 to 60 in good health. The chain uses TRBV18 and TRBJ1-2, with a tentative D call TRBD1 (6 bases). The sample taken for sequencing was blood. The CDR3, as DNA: TGTGCCGGACGGGGACAATTCCCGGGCTATGGCTACACCTTC. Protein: CAGRGQFPGYGYTF.